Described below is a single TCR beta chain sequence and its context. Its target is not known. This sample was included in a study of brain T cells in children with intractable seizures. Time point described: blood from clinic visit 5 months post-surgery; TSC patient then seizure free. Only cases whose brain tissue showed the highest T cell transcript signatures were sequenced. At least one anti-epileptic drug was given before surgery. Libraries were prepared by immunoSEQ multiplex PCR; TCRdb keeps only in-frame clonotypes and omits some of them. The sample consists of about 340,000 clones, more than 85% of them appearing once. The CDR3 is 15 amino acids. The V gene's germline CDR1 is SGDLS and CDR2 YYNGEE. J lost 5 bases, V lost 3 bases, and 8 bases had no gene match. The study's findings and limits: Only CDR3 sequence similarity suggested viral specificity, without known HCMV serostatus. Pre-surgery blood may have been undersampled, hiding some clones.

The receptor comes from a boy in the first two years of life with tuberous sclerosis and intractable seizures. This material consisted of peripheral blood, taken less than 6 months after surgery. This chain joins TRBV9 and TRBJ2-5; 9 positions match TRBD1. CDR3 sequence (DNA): TGTGCCAGCAGCGAAGGGACAGGGAAAAGGGAGACCCAGTACTTC. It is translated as CASSEGTGKRETQYF.